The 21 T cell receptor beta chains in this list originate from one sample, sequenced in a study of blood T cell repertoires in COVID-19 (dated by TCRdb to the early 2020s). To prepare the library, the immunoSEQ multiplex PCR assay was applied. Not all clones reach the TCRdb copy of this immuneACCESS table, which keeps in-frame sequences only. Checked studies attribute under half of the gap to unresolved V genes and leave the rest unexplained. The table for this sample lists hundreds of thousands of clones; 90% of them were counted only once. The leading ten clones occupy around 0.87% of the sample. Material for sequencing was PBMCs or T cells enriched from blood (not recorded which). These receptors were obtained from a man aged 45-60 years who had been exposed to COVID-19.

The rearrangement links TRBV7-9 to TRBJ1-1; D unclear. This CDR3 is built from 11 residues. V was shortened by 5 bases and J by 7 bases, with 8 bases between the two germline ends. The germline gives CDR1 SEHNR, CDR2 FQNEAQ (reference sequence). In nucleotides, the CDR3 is TGTGCCAGCAGCGCGCGCCATGAAGCTTTCTTT. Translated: CASSARHEAFF.

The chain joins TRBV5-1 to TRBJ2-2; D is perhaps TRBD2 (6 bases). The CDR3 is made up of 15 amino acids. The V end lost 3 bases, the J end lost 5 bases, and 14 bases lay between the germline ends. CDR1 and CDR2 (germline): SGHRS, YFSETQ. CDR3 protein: CASSSRGGETGELFF. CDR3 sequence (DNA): TGCGCCAGCAGCTCCCGCGGAGGGGAGACCGGGGAGCTGTTTTTT.

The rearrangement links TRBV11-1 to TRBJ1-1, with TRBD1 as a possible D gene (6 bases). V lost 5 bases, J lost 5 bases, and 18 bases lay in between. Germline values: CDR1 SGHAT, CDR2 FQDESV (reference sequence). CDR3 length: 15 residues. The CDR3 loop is CASSPSPGVGTEAFF. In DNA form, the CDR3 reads TGTGCCAGCAGCCCCTCCCCAGGGGTGGGGACTGAAGCTTTCTTT. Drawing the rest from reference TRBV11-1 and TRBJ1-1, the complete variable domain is EAEVAQSPRYKITEKSQAVAFWCDPISGHATLYWYRQILGQGPELLVQFQDESVVDDSQLPKDRFSAERLKGVDSTLKIQPAELGDSAMYLCASSPSPGVGTEAFFGQGTRLTVV.

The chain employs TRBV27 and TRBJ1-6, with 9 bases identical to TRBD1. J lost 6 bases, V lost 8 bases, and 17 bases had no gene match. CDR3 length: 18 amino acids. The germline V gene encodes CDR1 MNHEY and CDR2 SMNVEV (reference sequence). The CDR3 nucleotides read TGTGCCAGCTCCACCGGGACAGGGTTTTCGAGTATTAATTCACCCCTCCACTTT. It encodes CASSTGTGFSSINSPLHF.

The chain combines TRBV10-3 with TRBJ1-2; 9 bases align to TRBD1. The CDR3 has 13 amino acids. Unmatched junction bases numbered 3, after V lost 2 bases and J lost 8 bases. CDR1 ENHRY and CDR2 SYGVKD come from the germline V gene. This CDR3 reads CAISEGQGRGYTF. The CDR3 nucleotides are TGTGCCATCAGTGAGGGACAGGGGCGAGGCTACACCTTC.

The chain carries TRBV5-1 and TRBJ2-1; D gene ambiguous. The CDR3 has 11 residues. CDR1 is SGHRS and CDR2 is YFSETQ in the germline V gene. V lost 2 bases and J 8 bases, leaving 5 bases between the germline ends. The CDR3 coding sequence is TGCGCCAGCAGCTTAGCCGATGAGCAGTTCTTC. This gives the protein CASSLADEQFF.

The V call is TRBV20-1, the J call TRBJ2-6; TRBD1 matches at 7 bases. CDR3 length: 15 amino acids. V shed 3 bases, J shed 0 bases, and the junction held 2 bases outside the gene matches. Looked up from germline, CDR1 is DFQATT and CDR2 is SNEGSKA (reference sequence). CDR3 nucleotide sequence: TGCAGTGCTAGTGACAGGGTCTCTGGGGCCAACGTCCTGACTTTC. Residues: CSASDRVSGANVLTF.

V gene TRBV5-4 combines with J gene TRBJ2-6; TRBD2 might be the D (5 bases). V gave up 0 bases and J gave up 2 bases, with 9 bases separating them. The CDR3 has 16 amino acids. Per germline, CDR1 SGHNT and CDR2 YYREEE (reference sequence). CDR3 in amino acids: CASSLVMGAGANVLTF. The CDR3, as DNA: TGTGCCAGCAGCTTGGTAATGGGAGCTGGGGCCAACGTCCTGACTTTC.

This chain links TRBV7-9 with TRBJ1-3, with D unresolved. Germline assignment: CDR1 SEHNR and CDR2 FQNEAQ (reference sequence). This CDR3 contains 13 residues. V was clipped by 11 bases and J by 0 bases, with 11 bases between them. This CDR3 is CARQESSGNTIYF. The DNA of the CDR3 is TGTGCCCGACAAGAATCCTCTGGAAACACCATATATTTT.

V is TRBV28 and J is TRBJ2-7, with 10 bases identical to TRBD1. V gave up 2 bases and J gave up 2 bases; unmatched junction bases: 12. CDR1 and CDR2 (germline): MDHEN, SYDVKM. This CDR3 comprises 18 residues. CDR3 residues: CASSLRTTGTGEPYEQYV. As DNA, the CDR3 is TGTGCCAGCAGTTTACGAACAACCGGGACAGGGGAGCCCTACGAGCAGTACGTC.

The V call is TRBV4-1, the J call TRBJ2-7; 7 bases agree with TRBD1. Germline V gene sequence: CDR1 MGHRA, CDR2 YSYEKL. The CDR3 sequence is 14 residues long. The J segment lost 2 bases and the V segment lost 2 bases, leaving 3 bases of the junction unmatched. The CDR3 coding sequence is TGCGCCAGCAGCCAACGGACAGGCGCCTACGAGCAGTACGTC. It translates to CASSQRTGAYEQYV.

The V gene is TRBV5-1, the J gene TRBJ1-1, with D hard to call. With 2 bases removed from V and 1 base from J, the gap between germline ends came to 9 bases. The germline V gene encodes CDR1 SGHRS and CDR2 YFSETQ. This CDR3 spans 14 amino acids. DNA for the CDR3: TGCGCCAGCAGCTTTCCTCAGGAGAACACTGAAGCTTTCTTT. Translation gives CASSFPQENTEAFF.

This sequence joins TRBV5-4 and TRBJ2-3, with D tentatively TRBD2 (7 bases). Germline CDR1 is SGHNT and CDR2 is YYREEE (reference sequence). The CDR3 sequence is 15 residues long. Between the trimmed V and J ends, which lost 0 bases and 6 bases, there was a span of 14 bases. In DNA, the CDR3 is TGTGCCAGCAGCTTGGGAGGGGGAGGGGTGGATACGCAGTATTTT. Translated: CASSLGGGGVDTQYF.

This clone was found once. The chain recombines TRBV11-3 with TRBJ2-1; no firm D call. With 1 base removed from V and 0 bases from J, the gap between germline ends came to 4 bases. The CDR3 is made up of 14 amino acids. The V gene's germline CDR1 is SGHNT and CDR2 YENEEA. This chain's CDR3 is CASSLAGSYNEQFF. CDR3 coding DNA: TGTGCCAGCAGCTTAGCGGGCTCCTACAATGAGCAGTTCTTC.

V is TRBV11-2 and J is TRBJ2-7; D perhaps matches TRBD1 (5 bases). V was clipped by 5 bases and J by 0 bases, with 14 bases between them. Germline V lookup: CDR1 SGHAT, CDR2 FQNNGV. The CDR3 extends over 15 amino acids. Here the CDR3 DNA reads TGTGCCAGCAGCCGGCGCTTCAGGGACTCCTACGAGCAGTACTTC. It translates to CASSRRFRDSYEQYF.

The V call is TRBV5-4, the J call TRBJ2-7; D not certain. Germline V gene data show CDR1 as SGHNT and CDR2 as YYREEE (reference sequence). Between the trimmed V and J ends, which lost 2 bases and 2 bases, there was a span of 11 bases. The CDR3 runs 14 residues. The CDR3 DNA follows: TGTGCCAGCAGCTTCCAAGCACCCCCCTACGAGCAGTACTTC. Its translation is CASSFQAPPYEQYF. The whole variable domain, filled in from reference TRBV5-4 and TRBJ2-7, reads ETGVTQSPTHLIKTRGQQVTLRCSSQSGHNTVSWYQQALGQGPQFIFQYYREEENGRGNFPPRFSGLQFPNYSSELNVNALELDDSALYLCASSFQAPPYEQYFGPGTRLTVT.

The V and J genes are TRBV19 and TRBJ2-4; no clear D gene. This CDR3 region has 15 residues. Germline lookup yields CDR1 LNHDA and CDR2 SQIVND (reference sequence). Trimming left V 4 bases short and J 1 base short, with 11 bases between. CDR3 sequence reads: CASSTPSMAKNIQYF. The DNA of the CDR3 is TGTGCCAGTAGTACTCCGAGCATGGCCAAAAACATTCAGTACTTC.

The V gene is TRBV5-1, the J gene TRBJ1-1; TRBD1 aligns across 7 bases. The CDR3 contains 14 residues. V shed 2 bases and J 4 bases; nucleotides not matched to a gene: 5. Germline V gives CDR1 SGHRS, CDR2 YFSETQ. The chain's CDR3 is CASSLETGATEAFF. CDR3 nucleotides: TGCGCCAGCAGCTTAGAAACAGGGGCCACTGAAGCTTTCTTT.

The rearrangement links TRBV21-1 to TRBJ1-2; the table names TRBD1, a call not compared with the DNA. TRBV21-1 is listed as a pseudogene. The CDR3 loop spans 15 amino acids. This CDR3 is CASSKESPGADGYTF. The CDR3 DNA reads TGTGCCAGCAGCAAGGAGTCCCCAGGGGCTGATGGCTACACCTTC.

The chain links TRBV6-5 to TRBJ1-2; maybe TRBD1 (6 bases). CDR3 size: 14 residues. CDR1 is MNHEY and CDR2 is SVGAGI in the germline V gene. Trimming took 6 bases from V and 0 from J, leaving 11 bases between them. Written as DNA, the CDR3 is TGTGCCAGCAGCCAGGGGTGGCCTAACTATGGCTACACCTTC. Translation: CASSQGWPNYGYTF.

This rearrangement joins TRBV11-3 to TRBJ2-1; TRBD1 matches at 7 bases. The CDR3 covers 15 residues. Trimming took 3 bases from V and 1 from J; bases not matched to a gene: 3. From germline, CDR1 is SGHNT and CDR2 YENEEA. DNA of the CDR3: TGTGCCAGCAGCTTGACAGGGAGTTCCTACAATGAGCAGTTCTTC. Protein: CASSLTGSSYNEQFF.